This TCR beta chain is drawn from a study of T cells after posttransplantation cyclophosphamide. General study findings and limits: Recipient CMV seropositivity and CMV reactivation strongly tracked TRB clonality. Later blood repertoires were often dominated by clones from the donor CD8+ memory compartment.

V dropped 1 base and J dropped 1 base, with 11 bases sitting between them. The CDR3 is 15 residues long. Germline lookup yields CDR1 LNHDA and CDR2 SQIVND (reference sequence). This clone has just a few counts. Its matching antigen is unknown. Profiled with immunoSEQ multiplex PCR; TCRdb holds only in-frame clones, not every one. The sample was found to contain under 15,000 clones, and every one recurs. A marrow graft followed busulfan-fludarabine conditioning, with cyclophosphamide on days +3 and +4. The sequenced sample was PBMCs, obtained after allogeneic stem cell transplant with posttransplant cyclophosphamide. The receptor was isolated from a female patient aged 40-50 years who received an allogeneic stem cell transplant from an unrelated donor, was CMV-positive, and had acute GVHD only. Some T cells may be provided by the graft donor. This chain links TRBV19 with TRBJ2-7; possible D gene TRBD1, 7 bases. The CDR3 DNA is TGTGCCAGTAGTATAGCTGCAGGGGGGTCCTACGAGCAGTACGTC. This encodes CASSIAAGGSYEQYV.